This T cell receptor beta chain emerged from a study of control samples from healthy donors and cancer patients. Produced via immunoSEQ multiplex PCR; TCRdb's table is partial and in-frame only. The data contain fewer than 200,000 clones, over 85% of them singletons. The specimen was blood. The sequence was obtained from a man younger than 45 in good health.

CDR3 DNA: TGTGCCAGCAGCAAAATTAGGGGGCTGGGGGCTTTCTTT. Translation: CASSKIRGLGAFF. The gene calls are TRBV21-1 and TRBJ1-1; the DNA was not compared with TRBD1, the D call given in the table. TRBV21-1 is given as a pseudogene. The length of the CDR3 is 13 residues.